The 26 T cell receptor beta chains below all came from one sample that was sequenced in a study of blood T cell repertoires in COVID-19. Libraries were prepared by immunoSEQ multiplex PCR; TCRdb keeps only in-frame clonotypes and omits some of them. The sample lists fewer than 120,000 clones, roughly nine tenths occurring once. Sequencing input: peripheral blood. The source is a human donor in a cohort sampled during active COVID-19.

V gene TRBV6-5 combines with J gene TRBJ1-1; tentative D call: TRBD1 (6 bases). This CDR3 spans 13 amino acids. The V gene's germline CDR1 is MNHEY and CDR2 SVGAGI. Trimming stripped 5 bases from V and 3 bases from J, with 10 bases between. CDR3 bases: TGTGCCAGCAGTCCAGCAGGGGACACTGAAGCTTTCTTT. Protein sequence: CASSPAGDTEAFF.

The genes are TRBV11-2 and TRBJ2-7; D is perhaps TRBD1 (5 bases). This CDR3 region has 14 residues. CDR1 is SGHAT, CDR2 FQNNGV, per germline. V lost 4 bases to trimming and J lost 4 bases, with 14 bases between them. CDR3 in DNA: TGTGCCAGCAGCTCCCGACAGAGTATTTACGAGCAGTACTTC. Its translation is CASSSRQSIYEQYF.

The chain carries TRBV3-1 (or the pseudogene TRBV3-2) and TRBJ2-7; 11 bases align to TRBD2. V lost 6 bases, J lost 7 bases, and 8 bases stayed unmatched. The length of the CDR3 is 14 residues. Germline V CDR1 and CDR2: LGHDT, YNNKEL (reference sequence). In nucleotides, the CDR3 is TGTGCCAGCAGTTCGACTAGCGGGGCGTTGGAGCAGTACTTC. Protein: CASSSTSGALEQYF.

V usage is TRBV6-5 and J usage is TRBJ2-2, with D perhaps matching TRBD1 (5 bases). This CDR3 is built from 14 residues. Trimming took 7 bases from V and 0 from J, leaving 9 bases between them. The V gene's germline CDR1 is MNHEY and CDR2 SVGAGI. CDR3 amino acids: CASTKGTNTGELFF. The CDR3 DNA reads TGTGCCAGCACTAAGGGGACGAACACCGGGGAGCTGTTTTTT.

This chain joins TRBV6-5 and TRBJ1-2; D uncertain. V shed 0 bases and J shed 4 bases, with 9 bases lying between them. The CDR3 has 14 amino acids. Germline values: CDR1 MNHEY, CDR2 SVGAGI. DNA of the CDR3: TGTGCCAGCAGTTACTCTTTGGCAGGCTATGGCTACACCTTC. It encodes CASSYSLAGYGYTF.

This sequence joins TRBV7-9 and TRBJ1-1; D might be TRBD1 (5 bases). The CDR3 covers 13 residues. V dropped 1 base and J dropped 5 bases, with 8 bases sitting between them. CDR1 is SEHNR and CDR2 is FQNEAQ in the germline V gene (reference sequence). The CDR3 loop reads CASSLVQGTEAFF. As DNA, the CDR3 is TGTGCCAGCAGCTTAGTCCAGGGAACTGAAGCTTTCTTT. The full variable domain, with the rest looked up from reference TRBV7-9 and TRBJ1-1, is DTGVSQNPRHKITKRGQNVTFRCDPISEHNRLYWYRQTLGQGPEFLTYFQNEAQLEKSRLLSDRFSAERPKGSFSTLEIQRTEQGDSAMYLCASSLVQGTEAFFGQGTRLTVV.

The chain is built from TRBV10-1 and TRBJ2-1; the D gene is possibly TRBD2 (5 bases). Between the trimmed V and J ends, which lost 1 base and 4 bases, there was a span of 14 bases. Germline V gene sequence: CDR1 WNHNN, CDR2 SYGVQD (reference sequence). The CDR3 extends over 16 amino acids. The CDR3 reads CASSEWELGSYNEQFF. The CDR3 nucleotides read TGCGCCAGCAGTGAGTGGGAGCTGGGGTCTTACAATGAGCAGTTCTTC.

This rearrangement joins TRBV2 to TRBJ2-5; TRBD2 is a possible D gene (6 bases). V lost 3 bases and J lost 3, with 8 bases in between. The germline gives CDR1 SNHLY, CDR2 FYNNEI. The length of the CDR3 is 13 residues. CDR3 protein: CASSEWREETQYF. CDR3 DNA sequence: TGTGCCAGCAGTGAGTGGAGGGAAGAGACCCAGTACTTC. The full variable domain, completed using reference TRBV2 and TRBJ2-5, is EPEVTQTPSHQVTQMGQEVILRCVPISNHLYFYWYRQILGQKVEFLVSFYNNEISEKSEIFDDQFSVERPDGSNFTLKIRSTKLEDSAMYFCASSEWREETQYFGPGTRLLVL.

This clone showed up just once. The chain is built from TRBV11-2 and TRBJ1-2, with D hard to call. The V gene's germline CDR1 is SGHAT and CDR2 FQNNGV. The V end was cut by 5 bases, the J end by 2 bases, with 21 bases between. The CDR3 totals 17 residues. The CDR3 sequence is CASSDIRILKPNYGYTF. CDR3 DNA: TGTGCCAGCAGCGATATCAGGATCCTGAAACCAAACTATGGCTACACCTTC.

The V call is TRBV5-1, the J call TRBJ1-4; TRBD1 matches at 8 bases. Germline V gives CDR1 SGHRS, CDR2 YFSETQ. This CDR3 comprises 16 residues. J was trimmed by 8 bases and V by 4 bases; bases with no gene match: 13. CDR3 in DNA: TGCGCCAGCAGCCAAACCCCGGACAGGGCCGGGGAAAAACTGTTTTTT. Its protein product is CASSQTPDRAGEKLFF.

The genes are TRBV6-5 and TRBJ2-3, with D possibly TRBD1 on 5 matching bases. In germline, CDR1 is MNHEY, CDR2 SVGAGI. The CDR3 is 15 amino acids. The V and J ends lost 4 bases and 2 bases respectively, with 13 bases between them. The DNA for the CDR3 is TGTGCCAGCAGTTGGAAAGGGGCCCCCACAGATACGCAGTATTTT. Translating it yields CASSWKGAPTDTQYF.

This CDR3 is CASSHRTSGKRDTQYF. The CDR3 region has the DNA TGCGCCAGCAGCCACCGGACTAGCGGGAAGCGGGATACGCAGTATTTT. The chain has TRBV4-1 and TRBJ2-3; TRBD2 matches 12 bases. Trimming took 3 bases from V and 6 from J; bases not matched to a gene: 7. CDR3 length: 16 amino acids. Germline V gene lookup returns CDR1 MGHRA and CDR2 YSYEKL.

This chain links TRBV5-4 with TRBJ2-2; a possible D gene is TRBD2 (6 bases). V was clipped by 4 bases and J by 6 bases, with 13 bases between them. This CDR3 comprises 14 residues. Germline V gene sequence: CDR1 SGHNT, CDR2 YYREEE (reference sequence). CDR3 amino acids: CASSHARGSGELFF. The CDR3 region has the DNA TGTGCCAGCAGCCACGCTCGGGGGTCCGGGGAGCTGTTTTTT.

The V gene is TRBV2, the J gene TRBJ2-2; 8 positions match TRBD2. The V gene's germline CDR1 is SNHLY and CDR2 FYNNEI. CDR3 length: 15 residues. The V gene end was trimmed by 6 bases and the J gene end by 3 bases; junction bases not matched to a gene: 6. The CDR3 sequence: CASSFGLAYTGELFF. CDR3 coding DNA: TGTGCCAGCAGCTTCGGACTAGCTTACACCGGGGAGCTGTTTTTT.

The J gene is TRBJ1-6, the V gene TRBV5-4; possible D gene TRBD1, 5 bases. The germline CDR1 and CDR2 sequences are SGHNT and YYREEE (reference sequence). The CDR3 extends over 15 amino acids. Trimming pared 4 bases from V and 10 bases from J, leaving 18 bases between. In DNA, the CDR3 is TGTGCCAGCAGCATCGACAGTCCAGCACGATCACCCCTCCACTTT. Translation: CASSIDSPARSPLHF. Based on the CDR3 plus reference TRBV5-4 and TRBJ1-6, the full variable domain is ETGVTQSPTHLIKTRGQQVTLRCSSQSGHNTVSWYQQALGQGPQFIFQYYREEENGRGNFPPRFSGLQFPNYSSELNVNALELDDSALYLCASSIDSPARSPLHFGNGTRLTVT.

V gene TRBV5-6 combines with J gene TRBJ2-2, with D possibly matching TRBD1 (6 bases). CDR3 length: 15 amino acids. CDR1 and CDR2 from the germline V gene are SGHDT and YYEEEE. Deletions cut 5 bases from V and 4 bases from J, with 15 bases between. CDR3 in DNA: TGTGCCAGCAGTCCCAGGGGCCATCGCACCGGGGAGCTGTTTTTT. Amino acid sequence: CASSPRGHRTGELFF.

The chain recombines TRBV4-3 with TRBJ2-4, with unresolved D. Germline CDR1 is LGHNA and CDR2 is YSLEER. The CDR3 spans 13 residues. V was clipped by 0 bases and J by 6 bases, with 6 bases between them. The CDR3 is CASSQDLVNIQYF. DNA of the CDR3: TGCGCCAGCAGCCAAGATCTAGTAAACATTCAGTACTTC.

This clone showed up just once. The J gene is TRBJ1-6, the V gene TRBV30; TRBD1 might be the D (6 bases). This CDR3 contains 13 residues. V was trimmed by 8 bases and J by 7 bases, leaving 15 bases between them. Germline V gives CDR1 GTSNPN, CDR2 SVGIG (reference sequence). The CDR3 nucleotides are TGTGCCAACACCGCAGGACAGAATTCACCCCTCCACTTT. Translated: CANTAGQNSPLHF.

The chain joins TRBV6-2 or TRBV6-3 to TRBJ2-1; D possibly corresponds to TRBD1 (6 bases). V lost 5 bases to trimming and J lost 0 bases, with 14 bases between them. This CDR3 contains 16 residues. Looked up from germline, CDR1 is MNHEY and CDR2 is SVGEGT. The CDR3: CASSTPQDSSYNEQFF. The CDR3 nucleotides are TGTGCCAGCAGTACGCCCCAGGACAGCTCCTACAATGAGCAGTTCTTC.

This clone has just one count. This chain joins TRBV11-2 and TRBJ2-7; 8 nucleotides align to TRBD1. The germline gives CDR1 SGHAT, CDR2 FQNNGV. The CDR3 is 14 residues long. V lost 5 bases to trimming and J lost 3 bases; unmatched junction nucleotides: 6. CDR3 protein: CASSPGQGFYEQYF. The CDR3 DNA is TGTGCCAGCAGCCCCGGACAGGGATTCTACGAGCAGTACTTC. The whole variable domain, filled in from reference TRBV11-2 and TRBJ2-7, reads EAGVAQSPRYKIIEKRQSVAFWCNPISGHATLYWYQQILGQGPKLLIQFQNNGVVDDSQLPKDRFSAERLKGVDSTLKIQPAKLEDSAVYLCASSPGQGFYEQYFGPGTRLTVT.

This clone was counted a few times. The chain couples TRBV10-1 to TRBJ2-1, with 12 bases lining up with TRBD2. The V and J ends lost 2 bases and 5 bases, in that order; junction bases with no gene match: 4. This CDR3 comprises 16 residues. Germline loops: CDR1 WNHNN, CDR2 SYGVQD (reference sequence). CDR3 sequence reads: CASSEELAGGNNEQFF. The CDR3 DNA sequence: TGCGCCAGCAGTGAGGAACTAGCGGGAGGAAACAATGAGCAGTTCTTC.

The chain joins TRBV27 to TRBJ2-3; D is undetermined. Between the trimmed V and J ends, which lost 4 bases and 3 bases, there was a span of 2 bases. The germline V gene has CDR1 MNHEY and CDR2 SMNVEV (reference sequence). This CDR3 comprises 11 residues. CDR3 DNA sequence: TGTGCCAGCAGTTCGACAGATACGCAGTATTTT. Encoded protein: CASSSTDTQYF.

The chain has TRBV5-8 and TRBJ2-7; the match to TRBD1 covers 7 bases. Trimming took 2 bases from V and 3 from J; bases not matched to a gene: 2. The CDR3 totals 13 residues. Germline assignment: CDR1 SGHTS and CDR2 YDEGEE. The CDR3 region has the DNA TGTGCCAGCAGCTTACGGACAGGCTACGAGCAGTACTTC. Encoded protein: CASSLRTGYEQYF.

This clone has a single count. The CDR3 region has the DNA TGTGCCAGCAGCGCCTCTCCCGGGGATTCTGGAAACACCATATATTTT. The encoded protein is CASSASPGDSGNTIYF. The chain links TRBV9 to TRBJ1-3, with D uncertain. Trimming removed 3 bases at V and 1 base at J, with 14 bases between. Germline V CDR1 and CDR2: SGDLS, YYNGEE. The CDR3 contains 16 residues.

The chain joins TRBV5-6 to TRBJ1-6; D gene unclear. CDR3 size: 12 residues. Germline loops: CDR1 SGHDT, CDR2 YYEEEE. Trimming took off 4 bases at V and 10 bases at J, with 9 bases between the two ends. The DNA of the CDR3 is TGTGCCAGCAGCAGCTCGGGGTCACCCCTCCACTTT. The encoded protein is CASSSSGSPLHF.

This sequence joins TRBV11-2 and TRBJ2-7; 7 bases are a match to TRBD2. Germline CDR1 is SGHAT and CDR2 is FQNNGV. J gave up 4 bases and V 7 bases, and 7 bases lay outside the gene matches. This CDR3 is 13 amino acids long. Written as DNA, the CDR3 is TGTGCCAGCACCTGGGGGGGGGAATACGAGCAGTACTTC. The encoded protein is CASTWGGEYEQYF.